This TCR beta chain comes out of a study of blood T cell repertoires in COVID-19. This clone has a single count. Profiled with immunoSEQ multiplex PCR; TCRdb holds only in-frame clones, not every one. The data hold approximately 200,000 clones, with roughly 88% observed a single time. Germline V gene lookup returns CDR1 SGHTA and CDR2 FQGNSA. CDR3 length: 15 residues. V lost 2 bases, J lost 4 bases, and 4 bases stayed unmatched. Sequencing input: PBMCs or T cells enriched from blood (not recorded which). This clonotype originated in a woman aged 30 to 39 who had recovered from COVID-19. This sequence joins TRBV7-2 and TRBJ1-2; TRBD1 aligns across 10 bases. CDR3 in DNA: TGTGCCAGCAGCTTAAAGGGACAGGGGTTCTATGGCTACACCTTC. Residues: CASSLKGQGFYGYTF.